The clone carrying this TCR beta chain was recorded at least ten times. CDR1 and CDR2 (germline): MNHNS, SASEGT. V lost 1 base and J lost 0, with 9 bases in between. The CDR3 length is 16 residues. Researchers used two-round multiplex PCR to amplify TCR beta CDR3 starting from genomic DNA. First-round PCR, the initial amplification, used primers specific to each TRBV and TRBJ gene. Each CDR3 protein gets one entry after TCRdb re-called the multiplex PCR reads with MiXCR. The sample lists just under 20,000 distinct CDR3 sequences, roughly a quarter occurring once. This entry is derived from a study of prognosis after radiotherapy for stage I lung cancer.

This sequence was found in a donor over 45 with non-small cell lung cancer. Sample: PBMCs, taken before or after stereotactic body radiation therapy (not recorded which). The chain has TRBV6-1 and TRBJ1-4; D ambiguous. This CDR3 reads CASSEGQIATNEKLFF. The CDR3 DNA follows: TGTGCCAGCAGTGAAGGGCAGATTGCAACTAATGAAAAACTGTTTTTT.